The entry below describes one T cell receptor (beta chain). Trimming took off 1 base at V and 3 bases at J, with 6 bases between the two ends. The CDR3 covers 13 residues. Assay: immunoSEQ multiplex PCR; the TCRdb copy retains only in-frame clones and omits some. Of 400,000 to 450,000 clones listed, 70% to 90% were seen once; the top ten hold around 0.92%. This specimen belongs to a study of blood T cell repertoires in COVID-19. J is TRBJ1-2 and V is TRBV12-3 or TRBV12-4; D unresolved. The sample was peripheral blood. This TCR was sampled from a man between 18 and 35 years old with COVID-19, enrolled during active disease. CDR3 nucleotides: TGTGCCAGCAGTTTAGACAGTTACTATGGCTACACCTTC. The encoded protein is CASSLDSYYGYTF.